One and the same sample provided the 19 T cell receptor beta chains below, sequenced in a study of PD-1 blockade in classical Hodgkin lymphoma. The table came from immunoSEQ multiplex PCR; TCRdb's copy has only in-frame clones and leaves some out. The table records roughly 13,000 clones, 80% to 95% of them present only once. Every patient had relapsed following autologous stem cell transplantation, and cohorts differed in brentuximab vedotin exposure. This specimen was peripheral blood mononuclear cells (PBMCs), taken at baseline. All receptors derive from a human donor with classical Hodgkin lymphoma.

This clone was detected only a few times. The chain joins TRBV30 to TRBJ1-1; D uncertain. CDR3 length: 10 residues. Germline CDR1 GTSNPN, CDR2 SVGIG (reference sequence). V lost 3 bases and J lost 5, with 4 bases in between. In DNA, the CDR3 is TGTGCCTGGAGGGAGACTGAAGCTTTCTTT. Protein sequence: CAWRETEAFF.

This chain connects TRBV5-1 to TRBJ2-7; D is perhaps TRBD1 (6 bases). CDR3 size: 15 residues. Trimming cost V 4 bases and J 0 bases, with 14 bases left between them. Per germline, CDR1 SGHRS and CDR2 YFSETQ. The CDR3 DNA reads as TGCGCCAGCAGCCCCACCACAGGGAGCTCCTACGAGCAGTACTTC. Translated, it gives CASSPTTGSSYEQYF.

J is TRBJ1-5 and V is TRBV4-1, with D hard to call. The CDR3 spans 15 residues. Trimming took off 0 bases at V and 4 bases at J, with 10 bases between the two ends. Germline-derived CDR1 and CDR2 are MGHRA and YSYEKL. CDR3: CASSQDVEPNQPQHF. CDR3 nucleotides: TGCGCCAGCAGCCAAGATGTGGAGCCAAATCAGCCCCAGCATTTT.

CDR3 nucleotides: TGTGCCAGCAGCTTGGGAGCGGGAGGGTACGAGCAGTACTTC. Translated, it gives CASSLGAGGYEQYF. The rearrangement joins TRBV5-6 to TRBJ2-5, with 10 bases identical to TRBD2. The last part of the DNA fits TRBJ2-7 better; the J call may be wrong. Germline values: CDR1 SGHDT, CDR2 YYEEEE. The CDR3 has 14 amino acids.

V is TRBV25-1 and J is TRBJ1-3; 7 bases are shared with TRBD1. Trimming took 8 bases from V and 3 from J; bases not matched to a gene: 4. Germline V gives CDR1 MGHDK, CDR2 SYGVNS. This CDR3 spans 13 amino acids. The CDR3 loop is CASEGAHGNTIYF. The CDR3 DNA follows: TGTGCCAGCGAGGGGGCTCATGGAAACACCATATATTTT. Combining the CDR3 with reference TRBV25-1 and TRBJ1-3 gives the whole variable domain EADIYQTPRYLVIGTGKKITLECSQTMGHDKMYWYQQDPGMELHLIHYSYGVNSTEKGDLSSESTVSRIRTEHFPLTLESARPSHTSQYLCASEGAHGNTIYFGEGSWLTVV.

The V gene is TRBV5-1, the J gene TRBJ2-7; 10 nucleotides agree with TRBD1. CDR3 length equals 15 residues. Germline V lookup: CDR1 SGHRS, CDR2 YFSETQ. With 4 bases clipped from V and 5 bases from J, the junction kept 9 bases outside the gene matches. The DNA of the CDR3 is TGCGCCAGCAGCCCAGCCGGGACAGGGGTCAACGAGCAGTACTTC. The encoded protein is CASSPAGTGVNEQYF.

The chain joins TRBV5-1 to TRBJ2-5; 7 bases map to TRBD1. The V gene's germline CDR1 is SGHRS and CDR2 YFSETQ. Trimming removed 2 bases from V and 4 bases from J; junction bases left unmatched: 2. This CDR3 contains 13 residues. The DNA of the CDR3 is TGCGCCAGCAGCTTCCGGGACAGAGAGACCCAGTACTTC. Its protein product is CASSFRDRETQYF. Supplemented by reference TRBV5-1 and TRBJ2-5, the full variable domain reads KAGVTQTPRYLIKTRGQQVTLSCSPISGHRSVSWYQQTPGQGLQFLFEYFSETQRNKGNFPGRFSGRQFSNSRSEMNVSTLELGDSALYLCASSFRDRETQYFGPGTRLLVL.

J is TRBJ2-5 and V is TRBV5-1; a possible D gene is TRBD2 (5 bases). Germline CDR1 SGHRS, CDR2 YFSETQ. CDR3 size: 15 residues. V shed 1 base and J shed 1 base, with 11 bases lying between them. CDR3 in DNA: TGCGCCAGCAGCTTGACAGCCCGGGGCCAAGAGACCCAGTACTTC. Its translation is CASSLTARGQETQYF.

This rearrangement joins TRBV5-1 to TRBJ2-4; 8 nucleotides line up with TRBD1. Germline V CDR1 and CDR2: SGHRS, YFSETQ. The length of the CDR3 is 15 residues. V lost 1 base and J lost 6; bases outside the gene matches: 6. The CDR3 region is CASSLFGQGVNIQYF. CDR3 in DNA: TGCGCCAGCAGCTTGTTTGGACAGGGTGTAAACATTCAGTACTTC.

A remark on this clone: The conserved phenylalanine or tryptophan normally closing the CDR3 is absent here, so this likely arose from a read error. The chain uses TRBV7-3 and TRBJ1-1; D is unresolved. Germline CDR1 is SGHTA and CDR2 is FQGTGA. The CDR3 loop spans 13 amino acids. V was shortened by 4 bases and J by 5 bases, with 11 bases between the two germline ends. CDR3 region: CASSSYLQTEAFS. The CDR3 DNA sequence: TGTGCCAGCAGCTCGTACCTGCAAACTGAAGCTTTCTCT.

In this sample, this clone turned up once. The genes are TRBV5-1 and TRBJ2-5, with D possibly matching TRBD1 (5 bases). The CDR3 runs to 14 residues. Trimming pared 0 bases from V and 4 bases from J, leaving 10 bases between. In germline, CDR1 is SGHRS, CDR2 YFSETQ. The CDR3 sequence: CASSLEAGRETQYF. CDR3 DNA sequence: TGCGCCAGCAGCTTGGAGGCAGGGCGAGAGACCCAGTACTTC.

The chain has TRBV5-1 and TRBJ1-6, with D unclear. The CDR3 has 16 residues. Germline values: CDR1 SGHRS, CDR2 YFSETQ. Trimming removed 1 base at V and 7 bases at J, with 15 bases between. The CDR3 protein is CASSLYQGLGNSPLHF. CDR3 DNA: TGCGCCAGCAGCTTGTACCAAGGTCTGGGAAATTCACCCCTCCACTTT.

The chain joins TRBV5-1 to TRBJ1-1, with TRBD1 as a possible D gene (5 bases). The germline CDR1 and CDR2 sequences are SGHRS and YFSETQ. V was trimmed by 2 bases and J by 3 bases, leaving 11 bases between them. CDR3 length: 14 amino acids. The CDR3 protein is CASSFTGTHTEAFF. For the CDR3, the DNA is TGCGCCAGCAGCTTCACAGGTACGCACACTGAAGCTTTCTTT.

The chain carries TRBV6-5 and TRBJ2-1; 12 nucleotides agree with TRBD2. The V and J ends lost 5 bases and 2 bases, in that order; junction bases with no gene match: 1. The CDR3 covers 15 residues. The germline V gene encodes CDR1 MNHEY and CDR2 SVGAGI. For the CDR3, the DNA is TGTGCCAGCAGTCCTAGCGGGGGGGCCTACAATGAGCAGTTCTTC. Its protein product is CASSPSGGAYNEQFF.

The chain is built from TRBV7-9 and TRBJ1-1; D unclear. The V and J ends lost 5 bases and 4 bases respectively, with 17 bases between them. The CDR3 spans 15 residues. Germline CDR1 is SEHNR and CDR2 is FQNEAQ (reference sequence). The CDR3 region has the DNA TGTGCCAGCAGCCCCCCACTTCCAGGAGCCACTGAAGCTTTCTTT. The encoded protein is CASSPPLPGATEAFF. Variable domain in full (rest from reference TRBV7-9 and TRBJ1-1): DTGVSQNPRHKITKRGQNVTFRCDPISEHNRLYWYRQTLGQGPEFLTYFQNEAQLEKSRLLSDRFSAERPKGSFSTLEIQRTEQGDSAMYLCASSPPLPGATEAFFGQGTRLTVV.

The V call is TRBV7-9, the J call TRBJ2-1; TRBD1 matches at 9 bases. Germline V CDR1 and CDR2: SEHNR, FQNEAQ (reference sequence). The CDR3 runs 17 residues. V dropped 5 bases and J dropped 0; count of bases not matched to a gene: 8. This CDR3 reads CASSARTGDSSYNEQFF. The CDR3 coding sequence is TGTGCCAGCAGCGCTAGGACAGGGGATAGCTCCTACAATGAGCAGTTCTTC. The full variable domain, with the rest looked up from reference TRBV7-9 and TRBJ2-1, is DTGVSQNPRHKITKRGQNVTFRCDPISEHNRLYWYRQTLGQGPEFLTYFQNEAQLEKSRLLSDRFSAERPKGSFSTLEIQRTEQGDSAMYLCASSARTGDSSYNEQFFGPGTRLTVL.

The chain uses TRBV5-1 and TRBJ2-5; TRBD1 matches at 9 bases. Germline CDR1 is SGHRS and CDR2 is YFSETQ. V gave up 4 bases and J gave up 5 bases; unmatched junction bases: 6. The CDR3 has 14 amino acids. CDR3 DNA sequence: TGCGCCAGCAGCGTTAACAGGGGGCCGGAGACCCAGTACTTC. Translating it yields CASSVNRGPETQYF.

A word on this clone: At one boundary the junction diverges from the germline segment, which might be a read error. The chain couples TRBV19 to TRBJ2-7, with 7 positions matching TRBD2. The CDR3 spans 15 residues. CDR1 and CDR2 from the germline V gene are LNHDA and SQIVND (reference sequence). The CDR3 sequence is CASSIRDYPSSEQYF. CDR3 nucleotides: TGTGCCAGTAGTATAAGGGACTACCCCTCCTCCGAGCAGTACTTC. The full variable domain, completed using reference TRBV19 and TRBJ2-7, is DGGITQSPKYLFRKEGQNVTLSCEQNLNHDAMYWYRQDPGQGLRLIYYSQIVNDFQKGDIAEGYSVSREKKESFPLTVTSAQKNPTAFYLCASSIRDYPSSEQYFGPGTRLTVT.

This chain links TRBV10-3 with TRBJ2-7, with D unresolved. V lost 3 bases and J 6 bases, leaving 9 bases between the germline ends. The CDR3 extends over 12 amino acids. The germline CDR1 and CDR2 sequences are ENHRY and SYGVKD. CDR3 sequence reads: CAISDWVGEQYF. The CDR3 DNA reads TGTGCCATCAGTGACTGGGTCGGCGAGCAGTACTTC.